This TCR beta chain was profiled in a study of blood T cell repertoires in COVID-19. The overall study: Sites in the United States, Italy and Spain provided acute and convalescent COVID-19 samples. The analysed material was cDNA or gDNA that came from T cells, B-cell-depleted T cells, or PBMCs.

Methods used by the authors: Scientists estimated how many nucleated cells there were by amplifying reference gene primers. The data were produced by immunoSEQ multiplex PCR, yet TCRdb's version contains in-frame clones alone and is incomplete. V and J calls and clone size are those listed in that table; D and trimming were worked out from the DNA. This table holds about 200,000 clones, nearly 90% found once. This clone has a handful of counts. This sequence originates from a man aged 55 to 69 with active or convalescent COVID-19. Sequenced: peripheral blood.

The CDR3 DNA follows: TGTGCCAGCAGCTTAGCCGGGGGCTACGAGCAGTACTTC. It encodes CASSLAGGYEQYF. V is TRBV7-8 and J is TRBJ2-7, with D possibly TRBD2 on 6 matching bases. Germline V gene data show CDR1 as SGHVS and CDR2 as FQNEAQ. Trimming took off 0 bases at V and 3 bases at J, with 6 bases between the two ends. This CDR3 has 13 residues.